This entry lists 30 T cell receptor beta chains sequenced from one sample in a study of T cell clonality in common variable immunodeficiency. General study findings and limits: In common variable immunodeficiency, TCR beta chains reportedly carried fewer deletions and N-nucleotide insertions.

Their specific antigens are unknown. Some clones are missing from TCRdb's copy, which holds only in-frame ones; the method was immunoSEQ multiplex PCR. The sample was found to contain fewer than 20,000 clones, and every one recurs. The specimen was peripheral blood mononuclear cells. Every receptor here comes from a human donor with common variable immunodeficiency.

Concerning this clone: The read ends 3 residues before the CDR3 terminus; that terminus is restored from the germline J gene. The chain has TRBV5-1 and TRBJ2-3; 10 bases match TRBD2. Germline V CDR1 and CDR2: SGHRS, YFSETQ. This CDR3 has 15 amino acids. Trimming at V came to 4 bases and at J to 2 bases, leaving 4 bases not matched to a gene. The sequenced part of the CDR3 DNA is TGCGCCAGCAGCCAACTAGCGGGGTCCACAGATACG. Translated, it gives CASSQLAGSTDT. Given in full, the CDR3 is CASSQLAGSTDTQYF.

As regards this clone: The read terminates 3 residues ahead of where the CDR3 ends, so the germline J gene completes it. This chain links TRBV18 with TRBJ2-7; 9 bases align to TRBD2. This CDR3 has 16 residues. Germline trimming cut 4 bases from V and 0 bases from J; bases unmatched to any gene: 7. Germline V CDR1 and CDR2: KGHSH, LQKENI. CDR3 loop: CASSLSSSGISYEQYF. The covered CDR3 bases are TGTGCCAGCTCACTCTCGTCTAGCGGGATCTCCTACGAG. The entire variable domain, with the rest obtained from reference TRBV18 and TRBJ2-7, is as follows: NAGVMQNPRHLVRRRGQEARLRCSPMKGHSHVYWYRQLPEEGLKFMVYLQKENIIDESGMPKERFSAEFPKEGPSILRIQQVVRGDSAAYFCASSLSSSGISYEQYFGPGTRLTVT.

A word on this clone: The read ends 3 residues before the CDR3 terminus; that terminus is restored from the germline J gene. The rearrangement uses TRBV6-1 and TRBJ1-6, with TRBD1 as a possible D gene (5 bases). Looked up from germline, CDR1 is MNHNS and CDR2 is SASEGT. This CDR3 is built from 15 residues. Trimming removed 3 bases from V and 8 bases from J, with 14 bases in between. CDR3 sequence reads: CASSEQPLGDSPLHF. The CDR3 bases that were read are TGTGCCAGCAGTGAGCAGCCATTAGGGGATTCACCC.

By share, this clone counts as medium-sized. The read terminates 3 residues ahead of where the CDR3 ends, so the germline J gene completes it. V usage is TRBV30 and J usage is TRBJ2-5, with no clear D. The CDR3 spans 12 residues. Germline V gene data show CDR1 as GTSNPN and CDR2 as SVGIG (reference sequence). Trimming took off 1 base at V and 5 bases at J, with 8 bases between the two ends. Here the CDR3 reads CAWSGSRETQYF. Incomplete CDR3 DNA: TGTGCCTGGAGTGGTTCTCGGGAGACC.

The sequenced CDR3 bases are TGTGCCTGGAGCGATTGGGTGGGACTAGCGGATACG. Translating gives CAWSDWVGLADT. The full CDR3 protein reads CAWSDWVGLADTQYF. This chain uses TRBV30 with TRBJ2-3; 10 positions agree with TRBD2. From the germline J gene comes the end of the CDR3, since the read stops 3 residues before it. The germline V gene encodes CDR1 GTSNPN and CDR2 SVGIG (reference sequence). Trimming at V came to 3 bases and at J to 6 bases, leaving 9 bases not matched to a gene. The CDR3 runs to 15 residues. Based on the CDR3 plus reference TRBV30 and TRBJ2-3, the full variable domain is SQTIHQWPATLVQPVGSPLSLECTVEGTSNPNLYWYRQAAGRGLQLLFYSVGIGQISSEVPQNLSASRPQDRQFILSSKKLLLSDSGFYLCAWSDWVGLADTQYFGPGTRLTVL.

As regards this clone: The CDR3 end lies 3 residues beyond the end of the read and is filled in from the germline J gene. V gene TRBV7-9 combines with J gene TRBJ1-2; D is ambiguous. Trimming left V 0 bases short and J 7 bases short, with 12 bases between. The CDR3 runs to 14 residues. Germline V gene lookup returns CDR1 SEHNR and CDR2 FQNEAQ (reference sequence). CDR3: CASSLALGERGYTF. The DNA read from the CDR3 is TGTGCCAGCAGCTTAGCCTTGGGTGAGCGTGGC.

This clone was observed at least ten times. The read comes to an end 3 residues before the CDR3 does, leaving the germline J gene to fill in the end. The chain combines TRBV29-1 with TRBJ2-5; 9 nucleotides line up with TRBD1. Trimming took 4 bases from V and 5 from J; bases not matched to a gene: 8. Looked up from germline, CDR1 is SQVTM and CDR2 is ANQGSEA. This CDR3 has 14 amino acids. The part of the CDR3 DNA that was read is TGCAGCGTTGCGACAGGGGGGTTTGGGGAGACC. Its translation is CSVATGGFGET. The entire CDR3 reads CSVATGGFGETQYF.

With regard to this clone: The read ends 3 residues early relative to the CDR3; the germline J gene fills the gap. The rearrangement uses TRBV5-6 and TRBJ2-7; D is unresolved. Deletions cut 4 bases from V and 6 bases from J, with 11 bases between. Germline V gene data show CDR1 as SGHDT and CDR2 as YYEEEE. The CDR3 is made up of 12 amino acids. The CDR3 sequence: CASSPLKGEQYF. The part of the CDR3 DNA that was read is TGTGCCAGCAGCCCCTTAAAGGGCGAG.

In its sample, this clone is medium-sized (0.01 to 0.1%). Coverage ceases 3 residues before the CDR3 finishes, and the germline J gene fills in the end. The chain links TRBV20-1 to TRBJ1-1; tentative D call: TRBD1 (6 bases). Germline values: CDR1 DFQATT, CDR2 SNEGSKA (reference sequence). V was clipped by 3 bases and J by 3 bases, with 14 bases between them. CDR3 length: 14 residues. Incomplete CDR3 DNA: TGCAGTGCTAGGAAAAACAGGGAAGACACTGAA. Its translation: CSARKNREDTE. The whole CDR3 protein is CSARKNREDTEAFF.

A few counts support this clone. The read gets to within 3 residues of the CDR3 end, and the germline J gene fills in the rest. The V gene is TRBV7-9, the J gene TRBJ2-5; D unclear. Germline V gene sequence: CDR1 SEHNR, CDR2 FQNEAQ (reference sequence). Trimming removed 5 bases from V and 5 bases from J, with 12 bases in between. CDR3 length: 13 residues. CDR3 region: CASSPTSSETQYF. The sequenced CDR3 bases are TGTGCCAGCAGCCCCACAAGTTCGGAGACC.

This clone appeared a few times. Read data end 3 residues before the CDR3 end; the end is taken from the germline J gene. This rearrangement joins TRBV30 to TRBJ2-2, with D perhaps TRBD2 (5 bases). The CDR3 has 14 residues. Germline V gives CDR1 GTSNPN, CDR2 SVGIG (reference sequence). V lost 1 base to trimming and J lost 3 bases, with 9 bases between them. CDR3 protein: CAWSGLAYTGELFF. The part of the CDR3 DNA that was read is TGTGCCTGGAGTGGTCTAGCATACACCGGGGAG.

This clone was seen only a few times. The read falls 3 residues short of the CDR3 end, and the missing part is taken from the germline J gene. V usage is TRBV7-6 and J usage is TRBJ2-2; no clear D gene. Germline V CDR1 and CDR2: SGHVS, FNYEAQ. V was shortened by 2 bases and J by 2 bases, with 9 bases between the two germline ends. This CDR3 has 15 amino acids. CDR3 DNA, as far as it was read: TGTGCCAGCAGCTTATACCACAGCAACACCGGGGAG. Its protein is CASSLYHSNTGE. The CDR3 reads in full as CASSLYHSNTGELFF.

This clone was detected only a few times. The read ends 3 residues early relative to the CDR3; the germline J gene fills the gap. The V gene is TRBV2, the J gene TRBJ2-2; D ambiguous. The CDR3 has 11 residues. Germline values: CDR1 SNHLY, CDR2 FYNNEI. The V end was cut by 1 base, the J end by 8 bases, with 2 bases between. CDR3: CASSEVGELFF. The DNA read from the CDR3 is TGTGCCAGCAGTGAAGTAGGGGAG.

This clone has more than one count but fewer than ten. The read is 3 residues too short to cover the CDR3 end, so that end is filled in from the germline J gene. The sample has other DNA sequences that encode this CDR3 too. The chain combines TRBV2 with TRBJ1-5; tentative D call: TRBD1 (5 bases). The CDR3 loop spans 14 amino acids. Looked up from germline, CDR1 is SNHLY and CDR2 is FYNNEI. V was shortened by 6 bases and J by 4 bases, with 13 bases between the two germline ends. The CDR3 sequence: CASSGTGGNQPQHF. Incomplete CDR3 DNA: TGTGCCAGCAGCGGCACGGGGGGGAATCAGCCC.

The sequenced part of the CDR3 DNA is TGTGCCAGCAGTGGGGGACTAGCGGGGGGAGGGGACAATGAG. Its translation is CASSGGLAGGGDNE. The CDR3 as a whole reads CASSGGLAGGGDNEQFF. V gene TRBV2 combines with J gene TRBJ2-1, with 15 positions matching TRBD2. The observed sequence ends 3 residues before the CDR3 terminus, with the missing tail filled in from the germline J gene. The CDR3 runs 17 residues. Germline loops: CDR1 SNHLY, CDR2 FYNNEI. The junction had 6 bases not matched to a gene; V was cut back by 4 bases and J by 5 bases.

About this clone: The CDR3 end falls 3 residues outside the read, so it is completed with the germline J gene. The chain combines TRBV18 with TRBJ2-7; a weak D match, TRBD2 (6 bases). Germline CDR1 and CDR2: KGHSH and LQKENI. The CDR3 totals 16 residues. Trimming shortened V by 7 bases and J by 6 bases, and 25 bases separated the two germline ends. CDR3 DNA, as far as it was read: TGTGCCAGCTACTCGTATCCGGGAGCGGTGCAGAGCGAG. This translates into CASYSYPGAVQSE. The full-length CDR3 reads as CASYSYPGAVQSEQYF.

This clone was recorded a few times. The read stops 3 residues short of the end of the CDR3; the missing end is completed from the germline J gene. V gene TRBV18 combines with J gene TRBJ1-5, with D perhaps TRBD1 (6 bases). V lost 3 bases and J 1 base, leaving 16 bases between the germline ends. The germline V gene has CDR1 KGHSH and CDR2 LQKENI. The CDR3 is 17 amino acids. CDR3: CASSPQLAGASNQPQHF. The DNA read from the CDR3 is TGTGCCAGCTCACCCCAACTGGCAGGGGCGAGCAATCAGCCC.

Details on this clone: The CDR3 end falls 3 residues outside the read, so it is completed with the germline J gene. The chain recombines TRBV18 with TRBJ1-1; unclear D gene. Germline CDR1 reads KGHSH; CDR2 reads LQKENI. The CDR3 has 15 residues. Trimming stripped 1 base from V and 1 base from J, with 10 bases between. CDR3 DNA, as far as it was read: TGTGCCAGCTCACCACGGCAGGACTCGAACACTGAA. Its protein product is CASSPRQDSNTE. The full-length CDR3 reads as CASSPRQDSNTEAFF.

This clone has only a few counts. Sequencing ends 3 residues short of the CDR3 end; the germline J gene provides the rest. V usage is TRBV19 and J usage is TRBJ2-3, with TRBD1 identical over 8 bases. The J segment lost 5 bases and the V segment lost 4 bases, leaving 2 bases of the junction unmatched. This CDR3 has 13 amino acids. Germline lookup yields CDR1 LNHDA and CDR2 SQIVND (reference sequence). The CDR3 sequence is CASSTDREDTQYF. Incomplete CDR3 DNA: TGTGCCAGTAGTACGGACAGGGAAGATACG.

The CDR3 DNA, read in part, is TGTGCCAGCAGCTTAGATCTGCGGAACGAG. It is translated as CASSLDLRNE. The whole CDR3 sequence is CASSLDLRNEQYF. The chain links TRBV7-2 to TRBJ2-7; D is undetermined. The CDR3 is cut off 3 residues early in the read; its end comes from the germline J gene. The germline V gene has CDR1 SGHTA and CDR2 FQGNSA. Trimming left V 1 base short and J 5 bases short, with 9 bases between. This CDR3 region has 13 residues.

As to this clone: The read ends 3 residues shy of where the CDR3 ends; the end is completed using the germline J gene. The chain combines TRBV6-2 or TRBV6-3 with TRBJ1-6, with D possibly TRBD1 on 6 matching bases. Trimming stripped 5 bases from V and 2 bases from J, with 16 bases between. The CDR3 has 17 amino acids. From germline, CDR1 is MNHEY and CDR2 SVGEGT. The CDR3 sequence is CASSQQGFGTYNSPLHF. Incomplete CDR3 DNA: TGTGCCAGCAGTCAGCAGGGGTTTGGAACCTATAATTCACCC.

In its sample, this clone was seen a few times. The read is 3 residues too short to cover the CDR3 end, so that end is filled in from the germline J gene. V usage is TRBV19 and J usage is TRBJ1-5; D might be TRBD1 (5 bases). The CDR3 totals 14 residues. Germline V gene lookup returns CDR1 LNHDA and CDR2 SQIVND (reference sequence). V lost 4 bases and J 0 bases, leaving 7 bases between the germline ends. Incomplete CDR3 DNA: TGTGCCAGTAGTAACGGGGGTAGCAATCAGCCC. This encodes CASSNGGSNQP. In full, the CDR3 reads CASSNGGSNQPQHF.

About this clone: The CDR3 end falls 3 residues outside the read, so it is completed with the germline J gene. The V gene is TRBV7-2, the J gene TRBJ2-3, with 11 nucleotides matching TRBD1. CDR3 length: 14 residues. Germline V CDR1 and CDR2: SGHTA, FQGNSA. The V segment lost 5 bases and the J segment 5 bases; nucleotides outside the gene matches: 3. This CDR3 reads CASSRDRGGDTQYF. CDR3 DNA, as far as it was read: TGTGCCAGCAGCAGGGACAGGGGGGGAGATACG.

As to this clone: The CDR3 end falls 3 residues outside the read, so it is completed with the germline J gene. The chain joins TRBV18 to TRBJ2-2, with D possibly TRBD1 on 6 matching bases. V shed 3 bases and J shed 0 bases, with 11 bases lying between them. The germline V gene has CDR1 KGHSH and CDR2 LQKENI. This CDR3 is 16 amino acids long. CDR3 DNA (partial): TGTGCCAGCTCACCGCGGACAGACGCGAACACCGGGGAG. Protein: CASSPRTDANTGE. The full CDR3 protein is CASSPRTDANTGELFF.

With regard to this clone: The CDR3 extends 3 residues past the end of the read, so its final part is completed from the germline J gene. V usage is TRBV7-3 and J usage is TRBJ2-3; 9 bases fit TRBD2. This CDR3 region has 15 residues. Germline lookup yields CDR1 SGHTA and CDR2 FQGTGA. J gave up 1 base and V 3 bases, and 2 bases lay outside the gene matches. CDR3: CASSFGGGGTDTQYF. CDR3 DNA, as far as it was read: TGTGCCAGCAGCTTTGGCGGGGGGGGCACAGATACG.

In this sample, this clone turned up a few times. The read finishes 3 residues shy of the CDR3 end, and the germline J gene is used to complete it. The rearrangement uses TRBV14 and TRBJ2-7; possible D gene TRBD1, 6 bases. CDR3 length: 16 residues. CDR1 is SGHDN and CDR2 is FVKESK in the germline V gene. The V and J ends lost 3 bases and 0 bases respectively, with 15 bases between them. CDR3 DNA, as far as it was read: TGTGCCAGCAGCCATTCTCCGGGACATATCTCCTACGAG. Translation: CASSHSPGHISYE. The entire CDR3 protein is CASSHSPGHISYEQYF.

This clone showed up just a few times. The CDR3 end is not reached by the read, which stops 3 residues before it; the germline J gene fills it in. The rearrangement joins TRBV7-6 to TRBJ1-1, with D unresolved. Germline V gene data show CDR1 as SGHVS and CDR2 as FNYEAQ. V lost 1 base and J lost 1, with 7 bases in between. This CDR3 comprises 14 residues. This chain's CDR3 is CASSLGHQNTEAFF. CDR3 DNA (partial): TGTGCCAGCAGCTTAGGACATCAGAACACTGAA.

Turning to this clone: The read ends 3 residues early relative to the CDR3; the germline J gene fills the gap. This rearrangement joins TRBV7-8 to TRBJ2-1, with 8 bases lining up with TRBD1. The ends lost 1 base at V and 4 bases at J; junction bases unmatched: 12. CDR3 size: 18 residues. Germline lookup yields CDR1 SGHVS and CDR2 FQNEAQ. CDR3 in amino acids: CASSLVPGGGFVYNEQFF. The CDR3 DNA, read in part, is TGTGCCAGCAGCTTAGTTCCAGGGGGCGGTTTCGTGTACAATGAG.

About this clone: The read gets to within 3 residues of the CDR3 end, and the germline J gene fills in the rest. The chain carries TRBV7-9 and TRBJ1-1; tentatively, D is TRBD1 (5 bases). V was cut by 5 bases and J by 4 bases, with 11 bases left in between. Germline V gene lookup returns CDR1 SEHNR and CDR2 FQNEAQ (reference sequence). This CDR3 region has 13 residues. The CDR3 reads CASSATGSTEAFF. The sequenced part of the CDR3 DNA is TGTGCCAGCAGCGCCACAGGCAGCACTGAA. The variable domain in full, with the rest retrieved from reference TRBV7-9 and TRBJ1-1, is DTGVSQNPRHKITKRGQNVTFRCDPISEHNRLYWYRQTLGQGPEFLTYFQNEAQLEKSRLLSDRFSAERPKGSFSTLEIQRTEQGDSAMYLCASSATGSTEAFFGQGTRLTVV.

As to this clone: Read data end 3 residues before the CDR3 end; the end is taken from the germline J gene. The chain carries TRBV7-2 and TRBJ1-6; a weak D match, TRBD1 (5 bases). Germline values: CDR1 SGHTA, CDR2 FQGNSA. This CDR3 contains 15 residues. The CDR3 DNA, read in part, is TGTGCCAGCAGCTTAGCGACAGTTGGGATAACTCCC. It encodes CASSLATVGITP. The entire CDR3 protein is CASSLATVGITPLHF. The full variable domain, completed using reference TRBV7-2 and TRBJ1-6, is GAGVSQSPSNKVTEKGKDVELRCDPISGHTALYWYRQSLGQGLEFLIYFQGNSAPDKSGLPSDRFSAERTGGSVSTLTIQRTQQEDSAVYLCASSLATVGITPLHFGNGTRLTVT.